This TCR beta chain emerged from a study of blood T cell repertoires in COVID-19. Study-wide context: Samples of COVID-19 (acute and convalescent) were obtained from the United States, Italy and Spain. The cDNA or gDNA used as material had been derived from T cells, B-cell-depleted T cells, or PBMCs.

Germline CDR1 LNHDA, CDR2 SQIVND (reference sequence). This CDR3 has 13 amino acids. Trimming removed 5 bases from V and 10 bases from J; junction bases left unmatched: 8. Methods used by the authors: Amplification of reference gene primers was used by the study to estimate nucleated cell counts. Sequencing used immunoSEQ multiplex PCR; TCRdb keeps in-frame clones, though not all of them. From that table come the V and J calls and clone size; the DNA was used to work out D and trimming. The table lists 150,000 or so clones, more than 70% of them singletons. The rearrangement links TRBV19 to TRBJ1-5, with 7 bases lining up with TRBD1. Material: peripheral blood. The receptor comes from a human donor in a cohort sampled during active COVID-19. The CDR3, as DNA: TGTGCCAGTAGTGCAGGGGGGTCAGCTCCCCAGCATTTT. Its protein product is CASSAGGSAPQHF. Based on the CDR3 plus reference TRBV19 and TRBJ1-5, the full variable domain is DGGITQSPKYLFRKEGQNVTLSCEQNLNHDAMYWYRQDPGQGLRLIYYSQIVNDFQKGDIAEGYSVSREKKESFPLTVTSAQKNPTAFYLCASSAGGSAPQHFGDGTRLSIL.